Listed below are T cell receptor beta chains from one sample, sequenced in a study of cytomegalovirus exposure and HLA in healthy donors. Here immunoSEQ multiplex PCR was the method, and the copy in TCRdb shows in-frame clones only, minus some. Of 150,000 to 200,000 clones listed, 86% were seen once; the top ten hold around 1.8%. The sample taken for sequencing was PBMCs. All receptors derive from a young woman in good health and CMV-seronegative. Each CDR3 is given with its conserved first and last residue. The D gene is left open where the match is weak. Clone size is shown for a subset of rows, as once, few, many or a class of expanded clone.

V gene	J gene	D gene	clone size	CDR3 protein	CDR3 DNA
TRBV30	TRBJ2-5	.	.	CAWRTKDSQETQYF	TGTGCCTGGAGGACAAAGGACAGTCAAGAGACCCAGTACTTC
TRBV5-1	TRBJ2-7	.	.	CASSPGQYSNEQYF	TGCGCCAGCAGCCCCGGACAGTATAGTAACGAGCAGTACTTC
TRBV19	TRBJ2-1	.	once	CASSLFGGSYNEQFF	TGTGCCAGTAGTCTTTTCGGGGGCTCCTACAATGAGCAGTTCTTC
TRBV2	TRBJ1-2	.	.	CASITDRPAGYTF	TGTGCCAGCATCACTGACAGGCCGGCTGGCTACACCTTC
TRBV18	TRBJ2-7	TRBD2	.	CASSPRMRAGGIPYYEQYF	TGTGCCAGCTCACCCCGGATGAGGGCGGGAGGGATCCCTTACTACGAGCAGTACTTC
TRBV5-1	TRBJ1-1	TRBD1	.	CASSSTDRGATEAFF	TGCGCCAGCAGCTCAACGGACAGGGGCGCGACTGAAGCTTTCTTT
TRBV6-5	TRBJ2-7	.	.	CASSWTDSSYEQYF	TGTGCCAGCAGCTGGACGGACAGCTCCTACGAGCAGTACTTC
TRBV27	TRBJ1-1	.	.	CASSLSGGLAGGAFF	TGTGCCAGCAGTTTATCCGGGGGGTTGGCAGGAGGAGCTTTCTTT
TRBV5-1	TRBJ1-1	.	few	CASNAGQTMNTEAFF	TGCGCCAGCAATGCCGGACAGACCATGAACACTGAAGCTTTCTTT
TRBV7-2	TRBJ2-5	.	.	CASSLARGSRETQYF	TGTGCCAGCAGCTTAGCCCGGGGGAGTAGGGAGACCCAGTACTTC
TRBV10-3	TRBJ2-2	.	.	CAINSNSFNTGELFF	TGTGCCATCAATTCCAACAGCTTCAACACCGGGGAGCTGTTTTTT
TRBV5-1	TRBJ1-1	.	.	CASSLAAGGTEAFF	TGCGCCAGCAGCTTGGCCGCAGGAGGCACTGAAGCTTTCTTT
TRBV19	TRBJ2-1	.	.	CASSVAGVWDEQFF	TGTGCCAGTAGTGTGGCAGGGGTATGGGATGAGCAGTTCTTC
TRBV9	TRBJ2-5	TRBD2	.	CASSVGAGGNQETQYF	TGTGCCAGCAGCGTAGGAGCGGGAGGTAACCAAGAGACCCAGTACTTC
TRBV19	TRBJ2-5	TRBD1	.	CASRDRAQETQYF	TGTGCCAGCAGGGACAGGGCCCAAGAGACCCAGTACTTC
TRBV4-2	TRBJ2-1	.	.	CASSPEAYNEQFF	TGTGCCAGCAGCCCCGAGGCCTACAATGAGCAGTTCTTC
TRBV7-9	TRBJ2-3	.	.	CASTLPRGGFTDTQYF	TGTGCCAGCACCCTCCCTAGAGGCGGATTCACAGATACGCAGTATTTT
TRBV28	TRBJ1-3	.	.	CASSLDPGGATGNTIYF	TGTGCCAGCAGTTTGGACCCTGGGGGCGCCACAGGAAACACCATATATTTT
TRBV19	TRBJ1-4	TRBD1	.	CASSIDRGATNEKLFF	TGTGCCAGTAGTATCGACAGGGGTGCAACTAATGAAAAACTGTTTTTT
TRBV4-1	TRBJ1-5	TRBD1	.	CASSQDQEQGIQPQHF	TGCGCCAGCAGCCAAGATCAGGAACAGGGGATTCAGCCCCAGCATTTT
TRBV30	TRBJ2-5	.	once	CAWSQGGTQYF	TGTGCCTGGAGTCAGGGGGGGACCCAGTACTTC
TRBV19	TRBJ1-2	.	.	CASSISRSGSGYGYTF	TGTGCCAGTAGTATTTCGCGGAGCGGGTCAGGTTATGGCTACACCTTC
TRBV4-2	TRBJ1-2	TRBD1	.	CASSQGFGTGGYGYTF	TGTGCCAGCAGCCAAGGGTTCGGGACAGGGGGCTATGGCTACACCTTC
TRBV5-4	TRBJ2-7	TRBD1	few	CASSLDKGGVFYEQYF	TGTGCCAGCAGCTTGGATAAAGGGGGCGTATTCTACGAGCAGTACTTC
TRBV28	TRBJ2-7	.	.	CASSTSSGNVPEQYF	TGTGCCAGCAGCACCTCCTCAGGAAACGTTCCCGAGCAGTACTTC
TRBV28	TRBJ1-2	.	.	CASSRDLANYGYTF	TGTGCCAGCAGTCGGGATTTAGCTAACTATGGCTACACCTTC
TRBV19	TRBJ2-1	.	.	CASSPGVANEQFF	TGTGCCAGTAGTCCCGGGGTAGCCAATGAGCAGTTCTTC
TRBV28	TRBJ1-1	.	once	CASSFGQPFNTEAFF	TGTGCCAGCAGTTTTGGACAGCCGTTCAACACTGAAGCTTTCTTT
TRBV5-6	TRBJ1-2	.	once	CASSLQSGYTF	TGTGCCAGCAGCTTACAGTCGGGCTACACCTTC
TRBV27	TRBJ1-1	.	.	CASYSVRDTEAFF	TGTGCCAGCTACTCGGTCAGGGACACTGAAGCTTTCTTT
TRBV9	TRBJ1-1	.	.	CASSVADLGGVAGLTEAFF	TGTGCCAGCAGCGTAGCAGATTTGGGAGGTGTGGCAGGGTTGACTGAAGCTTTCTTT
TRBV28	TRBJ2-1	.	.	CASSESLGGNYNEQFF	TGTGCCAGCAGTGAGAGCCTTGGGGGCAACTACAATGAGCAGTTCTTC
TRBV29-1	TRBJ1-1	TRBD1	.	CSVEETGTTEAFF	TGCAGCGTTGAGGAGACAGGGACTACTGAAGCTTTCTTT